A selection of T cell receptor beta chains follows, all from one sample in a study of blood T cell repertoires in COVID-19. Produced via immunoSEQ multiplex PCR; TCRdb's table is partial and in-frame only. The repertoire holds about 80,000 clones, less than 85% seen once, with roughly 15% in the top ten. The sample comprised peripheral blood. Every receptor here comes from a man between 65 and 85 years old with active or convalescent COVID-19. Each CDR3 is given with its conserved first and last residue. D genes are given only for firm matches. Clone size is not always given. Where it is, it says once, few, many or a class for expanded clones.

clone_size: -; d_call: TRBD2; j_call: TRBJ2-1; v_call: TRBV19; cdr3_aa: CASSTGLAVLYNEQFF; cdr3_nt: TGTGCCAGTAGTACAGGACTAGCGGTACTATACAATGAGCAGTTCTTC
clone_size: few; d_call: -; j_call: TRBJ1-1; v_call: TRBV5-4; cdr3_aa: CASSLGSRSGMNTEAFF; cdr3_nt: TGTGCCAGCAGCTTGGGGAGTCGGAGTGGAATGAACACTGAAGCTTTCTTT
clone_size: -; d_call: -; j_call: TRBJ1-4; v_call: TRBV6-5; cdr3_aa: CASILQGDFNEKLFF; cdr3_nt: TGTGCCAGCATTCTCCAAGGGGATTTCAATGAAAAACTGTTTTTT
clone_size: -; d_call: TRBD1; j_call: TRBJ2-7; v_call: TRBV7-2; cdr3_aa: CASRGSGGSYEQYF; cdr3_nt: TGTGCCAGCAGGGGGTCAGGGGGCTCCTACGAGCAGTACTTC
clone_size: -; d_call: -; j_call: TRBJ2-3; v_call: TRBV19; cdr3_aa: CASSLTGRSDTQYF; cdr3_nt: TGTGCCAGTAGTCTGACAGGGAGGTCAGATACGCAGTATTTT
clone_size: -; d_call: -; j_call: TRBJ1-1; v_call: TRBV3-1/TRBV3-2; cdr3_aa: CASSPRVGNTEAFF; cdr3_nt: TGTGCCAGCAGCCCCCGGGTCGGGAACACTGAAGCTTTCTTT
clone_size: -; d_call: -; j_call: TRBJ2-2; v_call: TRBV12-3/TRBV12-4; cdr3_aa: CASSFSYTGELFF; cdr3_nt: TGTGCCAGCAGTTTTTCTTACACCGGGGAGCTGTTTTTT
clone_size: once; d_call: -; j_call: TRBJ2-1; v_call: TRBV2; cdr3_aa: CATGGQGSSYNEQFF; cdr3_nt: TGTGCCACCGGGGGGCAGGGCAGCTCCTACAATGAGCAGTTCTTC
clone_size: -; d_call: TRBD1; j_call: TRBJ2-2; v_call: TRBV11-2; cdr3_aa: CASRQLDRDTGELFF; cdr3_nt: TGTGCCAGCAGACAATTGGACAGGGACACCGGGGAGCTGTTTTTT
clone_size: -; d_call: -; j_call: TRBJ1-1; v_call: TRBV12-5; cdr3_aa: CASGPGQPNTEAFF; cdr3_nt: TGTGCTAGTGGCCCCGGACAGCCGAACACTGAAGCTTTCTTT
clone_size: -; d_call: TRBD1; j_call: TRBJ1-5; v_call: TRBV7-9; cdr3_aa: CASSPSPTGGGNQPQHF; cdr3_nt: TGTGCCAGCAGCCCATCCCCGACAGGGGGAGGCAATCAGCCCCAGCATTTT
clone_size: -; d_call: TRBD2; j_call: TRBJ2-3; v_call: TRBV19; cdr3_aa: CASSIMAQRGADTQYF; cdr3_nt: TGTGCCAGTAGTATCATGGCTCAGCGGGGGGCAGATACGCAGTATTTT
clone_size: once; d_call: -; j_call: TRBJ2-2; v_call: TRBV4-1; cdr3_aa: CASSQGLGGTGELFF; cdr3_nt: TGCGCCAGCAGCCAAGGCCTCGGGGGCACCGGGGAGCTGTTTTTT
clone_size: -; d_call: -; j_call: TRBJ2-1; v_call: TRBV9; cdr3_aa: CASSGLPRLHNEQFF; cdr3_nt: TGTGCCAGCAGCGGCCTCCCTCGACTACACAATGAGCAGTTCTTC
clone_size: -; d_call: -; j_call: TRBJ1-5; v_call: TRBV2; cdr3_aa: CASSYTGSQPQHF; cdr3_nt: TGTGCCAGCAGTTATACAGGGTCCCAGCCCCAGCATTTT
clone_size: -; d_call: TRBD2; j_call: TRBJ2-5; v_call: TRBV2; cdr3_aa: CASVKDRESGVAQYF; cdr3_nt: TGTGCCAGCGTAAAGGACCGGGAAAGCGGGGTGGCCCAGTACTTC
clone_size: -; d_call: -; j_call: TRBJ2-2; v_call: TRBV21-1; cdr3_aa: CASSPGTAVVVGLFF; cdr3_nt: TGTGCCAGCAGCCCCGGGACAGCTGTAGTGGTGGGGCTGTTTTTT
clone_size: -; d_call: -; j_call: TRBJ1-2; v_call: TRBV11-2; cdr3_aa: CASSLVAGAYGYTF; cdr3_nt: TGTGCCAGCAGCTTAGTGGCGGGGGCCTATGGCTACACCTTC
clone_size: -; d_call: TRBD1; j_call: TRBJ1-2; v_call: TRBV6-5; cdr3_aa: CASTNPGQQYGYTF; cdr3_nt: TGTGCCAGCACCAATCCGGGACAGCAATATGGCTACACCTTC
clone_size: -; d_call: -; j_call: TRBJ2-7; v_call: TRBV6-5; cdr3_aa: CASSDSYLPREYF; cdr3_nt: TGTGCCAGCAGCGATTCCTACTTACCCCGGGAGTACTTC
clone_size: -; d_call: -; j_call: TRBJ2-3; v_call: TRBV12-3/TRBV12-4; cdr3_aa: CASRMGHHTQYF; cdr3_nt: TGTGCCAGCAGGATGGGACACCATACGCAGTATTTT
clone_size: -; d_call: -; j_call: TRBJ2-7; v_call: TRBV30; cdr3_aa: CAWSRTETYEQYF; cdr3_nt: TGTGCCTGGAGTCGGACAGAAACCTACGAGCAGTACTTC
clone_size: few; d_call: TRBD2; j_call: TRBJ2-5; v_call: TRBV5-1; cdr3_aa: CASSSLAGVQETQYF; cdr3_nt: TGCGCCAGCAGCTCACTAGCGGGGGTTCAAGAGACCCAGTACTTC
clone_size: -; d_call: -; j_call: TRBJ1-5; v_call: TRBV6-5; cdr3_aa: CASRLTAGQPQHF; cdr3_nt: TGTGCCAGCAGGCTTACCGCAGGCCAGCCCCAGCATTTT
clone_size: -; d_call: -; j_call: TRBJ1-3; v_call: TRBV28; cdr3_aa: CASSLEGNTIYF; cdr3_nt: TGTGCCAGCAGTCTGGAGGGAAACACCATATATTTT
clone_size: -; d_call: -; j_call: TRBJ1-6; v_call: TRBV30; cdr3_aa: CAWSARTASVNNSPLHF; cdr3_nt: TGTGCCTGGAGTGCTAGAACAGCTAGCGTTAATAATTCACCCCTCCACTTT
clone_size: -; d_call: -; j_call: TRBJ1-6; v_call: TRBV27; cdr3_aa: CASSGRQSLPAPLHF; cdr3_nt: TGTGCCAGCAGTGGGCGACAGTCCCTTCCGGCACCCCTCCACTTT
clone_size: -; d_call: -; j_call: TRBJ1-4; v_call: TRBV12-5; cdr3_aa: CASGPDRSAGKLFF; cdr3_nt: TGTGCTAGTGGACCCGACAGGTCCGCAGGAAAACTGTTTTTT
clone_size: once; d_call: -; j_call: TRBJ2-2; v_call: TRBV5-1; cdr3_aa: CASRTDGNTGELFF; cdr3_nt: TGCGCCAGCCGGACAGATGGTAACACCGGGGAGCTGTTTTTT
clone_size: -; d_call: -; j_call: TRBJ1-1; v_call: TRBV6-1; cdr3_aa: CASSVAALNTEAFF; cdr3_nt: TGTGCCAGCAGTGTAGCAGCCTTGAACACTGAAGCTTTCTTT
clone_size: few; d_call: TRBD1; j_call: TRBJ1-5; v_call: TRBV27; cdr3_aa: CASSFGTGNQPQHF; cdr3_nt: TGTGCCAGCAGTTTCGGGACAGGCAATCAGCCCCAGCATTTT
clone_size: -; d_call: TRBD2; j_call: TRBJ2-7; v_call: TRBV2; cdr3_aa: CASSLTSGGKSSYEQYF; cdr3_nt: TGTGCCAGCAGTCTGACTAGCGGGGGTAAAAGCTCCTACGAGCAGTACTTC
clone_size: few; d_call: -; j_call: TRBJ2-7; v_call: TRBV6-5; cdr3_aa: CASRQTGPYEQYF; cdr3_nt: TGTGCCAGCAGACAGACAGGCCCCTACGAGCAGTACTTC
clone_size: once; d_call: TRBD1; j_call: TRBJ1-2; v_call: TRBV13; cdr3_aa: CASSSNRRDRGENYGYTF; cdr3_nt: TGTGCCAGCAGCTCAAATCGCCGGGACAGGGGAGAGAACTATGGCTACACCTTC
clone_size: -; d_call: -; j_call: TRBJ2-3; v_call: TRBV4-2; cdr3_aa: CASSQEQFAGGDSGRDTQYF; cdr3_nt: TGTGCCAGCAGCCAAGAGCAATTTGCGGGCGGAGATAGCGGCCGAGATACGCAGTATTTT